This record concerns one TCR beta chain sequence. The repertoire was sequenced with immunoSEQ multiplex PCR; TCRdb's copy has only in-frame clones and lacks some. The table shows some 320,000 clones, with under 90% occurring only once. V dropped 1 base and J dropped 4 bases, with 13 bases sitting between them. CDR1 and CDR2 (germline): KGHSH, LQKENI. The CDR3 length is 16 residues. The data derive from a study of blood T cell repertoires in COVID-19. Enrollment of patients from Seattle took place during active infection, with longitudinal follow-up. V usage is TRBV18 and J usage is TRBJ2-2; weak D call: TRBD1 (6 bases). Sequenced material: peripheral blood. This TCR was recovered from a woman between 25 and 40 years old with COVID-19, enrolled during active disease. Here the CDR3 DNA reads TGTGCCAGCTCACCACGGAAGGCAGGGGTCACCGGGGAGCTGTTTTTT. This gives the protein CASSPRKAGVTGELFF.